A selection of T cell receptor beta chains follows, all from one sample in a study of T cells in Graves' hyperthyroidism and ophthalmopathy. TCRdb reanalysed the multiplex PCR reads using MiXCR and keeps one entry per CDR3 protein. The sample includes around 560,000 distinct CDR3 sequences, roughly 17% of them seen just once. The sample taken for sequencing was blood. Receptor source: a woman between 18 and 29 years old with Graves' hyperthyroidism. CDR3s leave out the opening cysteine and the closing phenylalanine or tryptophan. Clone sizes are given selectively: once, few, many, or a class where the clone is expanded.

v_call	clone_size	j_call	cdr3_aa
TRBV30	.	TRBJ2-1	AWSKDRGWSEQF
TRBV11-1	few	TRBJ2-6	ASSRDRSAGANVLT
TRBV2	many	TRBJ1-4	ASSPDRGANEKLF
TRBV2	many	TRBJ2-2	ASIPGLMAGELF
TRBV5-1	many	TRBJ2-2	ASSLLSGMAGELF
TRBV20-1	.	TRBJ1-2	SARGTGGYGYT
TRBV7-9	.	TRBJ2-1	ASSFVTGEAYNEQF
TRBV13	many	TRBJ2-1	ASSLSGGRKNEQF
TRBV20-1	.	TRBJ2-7	SARDLKGQGGSYEQY
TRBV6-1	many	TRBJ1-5	ASSEALAALSNQPQH
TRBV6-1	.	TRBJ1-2	ASSEVAGSRGLGYT
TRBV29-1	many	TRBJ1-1	SVEDDVLNTEAF
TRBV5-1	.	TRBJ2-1	ASSLTVEQF
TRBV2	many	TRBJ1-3	ASRRDSSGNTIY
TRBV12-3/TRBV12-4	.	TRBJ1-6	ASSLTGRKTDSPLH
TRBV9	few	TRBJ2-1	ASSVELGSGNEQF
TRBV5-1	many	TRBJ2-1	ASSLNSLAGTYNEQF
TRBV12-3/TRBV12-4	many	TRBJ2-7	ASVSDLSYEQY
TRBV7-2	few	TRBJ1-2	ASSSRGQINYGYT
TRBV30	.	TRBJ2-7	AWSVLSGADEQY
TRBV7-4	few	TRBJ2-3	ASSNRGGITSGIRLTDTQY
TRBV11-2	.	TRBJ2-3	ASSLGRTGLTQY
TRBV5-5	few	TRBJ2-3	ASSLYGGGGTDTQY
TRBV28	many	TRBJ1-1	ASSLARGGGWWTEAF
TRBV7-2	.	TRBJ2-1	AGSSRGGHRANNEQF
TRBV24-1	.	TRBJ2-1	ATSDLASGGRDEQF
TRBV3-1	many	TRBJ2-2	ASKRGTEWELF
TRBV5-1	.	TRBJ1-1	ASSSRARRDTEAF
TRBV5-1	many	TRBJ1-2	ASSLGTGDYGYT
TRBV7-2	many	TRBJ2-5	ASSLGFGTQY
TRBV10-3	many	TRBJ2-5	AISDRETQY
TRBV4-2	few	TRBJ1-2	ASSPVAGTEGYT
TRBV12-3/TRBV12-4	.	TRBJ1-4	ASSSPPGGKLF
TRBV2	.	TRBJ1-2	ASMGQGSDGYT
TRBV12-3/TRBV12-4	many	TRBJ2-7	ASSFGGALVEQY
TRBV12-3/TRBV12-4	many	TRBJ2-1	ASSPGTPVGDEQF
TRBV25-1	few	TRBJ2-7	ASTPDRDYEQY
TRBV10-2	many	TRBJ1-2	ASGGDYGYT
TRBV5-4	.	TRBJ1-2	ASSERTSHYGYT
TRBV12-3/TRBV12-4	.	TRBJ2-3	ASSQDLPSGGIYYTQY
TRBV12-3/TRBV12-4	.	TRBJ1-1	ASSFMGTEAF
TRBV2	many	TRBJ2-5	ASSDGVQETQY
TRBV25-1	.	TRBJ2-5	ASSESRVQETQY
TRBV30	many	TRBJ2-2	AWWGMAGELF
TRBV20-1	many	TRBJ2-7	SARPRGSVYEQY
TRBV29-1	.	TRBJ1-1	SVEDRRTGVYAF
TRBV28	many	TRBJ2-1	ASRPDPRSYNEQF
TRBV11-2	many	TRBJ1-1	ASSLSLLTNTEAF
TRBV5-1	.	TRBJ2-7	ASSTVGPGQGAYEQY
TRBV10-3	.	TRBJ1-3	AISDTTVASGNTIY
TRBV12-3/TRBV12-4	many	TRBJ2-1	ASRSGGAWDEQF
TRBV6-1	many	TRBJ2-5	ASSWKTGGYQETQY
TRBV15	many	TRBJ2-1	ATSSSGTGVRNEQF
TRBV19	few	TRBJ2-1	ASSTWLAGGSGGYNEQF
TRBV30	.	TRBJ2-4	AWSVTVGKNIQY
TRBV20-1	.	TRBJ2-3	SARTTGADTQY
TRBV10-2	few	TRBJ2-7	ASSDLGLAVYEQY